The 17 T cell receptor beta chains presented below share a single source sample, sequenced in a study of blood T cell repertoires in COVID-19. Generated by immunoSEQ multiplex PCR, the TCRdb table keeps only in-frame clones and is missing some. There are about 480,000 clones in the sample; around 89% occur only once, and 4% to 5.5% lies in the top ten. The sequencing sample was made of peripheral blood. The receptors originated from a woman younger than 45 with acute or convalescent COVID-19.

The chain is built from TRBV5-4 and TRBJ2-7; maybe TRBD1 (6 bases). Germline V lookup: CDR1 SGHNT, CDR2 YYREEE (reference sequence). Trimming pared 2 bases from V and 5 bases from J, leaving 14 bases between. This CDR3 is 14 amino acids long. The CDR3 loop is CASSFSYRVHEQYF. DNA for the CDR3: TGTGCCAGCAGCTTCTCTTACAGGGTTCACGAGCAGTACTTC.

This clone was found once. The chain employs TRBV6-5 and TRBJ2-3; D possibly corresponds to TRBD2 (5 bases). CDR1 is MNHEY and CDR2 is SVGAGI in the germline V gene. V was shortened by 11 bases and J by 6 bases, with 24 bases between the two germline ends. The CDR3 totals 15 residues. CDR3 protein: CAGSVLGGGRDTQYF. DNA for the CDR3: TGTGCCGGATCTGTTCTCGGCGGCGGGCGGGATACGCAGTATTTT.

The chain carries TRBV7-8 and TRBJ2-7; TRBD1 aligns across 7 bases. Losses at the gene ends were 3 bases for V and 2 bases for J; bases not matched to a gene: 4. Germline CDR1 SGHVS, CDR2 FQNEAQ. This CDR3 comprises 14 residues. For the CDR3, the DNA is TGTGCCAGCAGCTTCGGACAGGCCACCTACGAGCAGTACTTC. This codes for CASSFGQATYEQYF. The full variable domain, its missing parts supplied by reference TRBV7-8 and TRBJ2-7, is GAGVSQSPRYKVAKRGQDVALRCDPISGHVSLFWYQQALGQGPEFLTYFQNEAQLDKSGLPSDRFFAERPEGSVSTLKIQRTQQEDSAVYLCASSFGQATYEQYFGPGTRLTVT.

The V gene is TRBV3-1 (or the pseudogene TRBV3-2), the J gene TRBJ1-2; TRBD1 aligns across 10 bases. Germline V gene lookup returns CDR1 LGHDT and CDR2 YNNKEL (reference sequence). Trimming removed 4 bases from V and 13 bases from J; junction bases left unmatched: 12. The CDR3 is 14 amino acids. In DNA form, the CDR3 reads TGTGCCAGCAGCCCATCTCGACGGGGACAGGGGTCCACCTTC. It encodes CASSPSRRGQGSTF.

The chain employs TRBV28 and TRBJ2-3, with D perhaps matching TRBD1 (6 bases). Germline CDR1 and CDR2: MDHEN and SYDVKM. Trimming pared 5 bases from V and 5 bases from J, leaving 20 bases between. The length of the CDR3 is 16 residues. The CDR3 DNA reads TGTGCCAGCAGTCCACCATGGGACATCCCTCAAGATACGCAGTATTTT. Translation: CASSPPWDIPQDTQYF.

This clone appeared once. The rearrangement uses TRBV10-2 and TRBJ1-3; D is perhaps TRBD1 (6 bases). The germline gives CDR1 WSHSY, CDR2 SAAADI. The CDR3 totals 19 residues. The V and J ends lost 3 bases and 1 base respectively, with 22 bases between them. The CDR3 is CASSETGTSLFGSGNTIYF. The CDR3 DNA reads TGCGCCAGCAGTGAAACCGGGACAAGTCTCTTCGGGTCTGGAAACACCATATATTTT.

The chain carries TRBV20-1 and TRBJ2-1; D may be TRBD1 (5 bases). This CDR3 comprises 17 residues. V lost 3 bases to trimming and J lost 0 bases, with 18 bases between them. Germline loops: CDR1 DFQATT, CDR2 SNEGSKA (reference sequence). CDR3 coding DNA: TGCAGTGCTAGTGGCCAGGGTATAGTGGGCTCCTACAATGAGCAGTTCTTC. This sequence encodes CSASGQGIVGSYNEQFF.

This chain uses TRBV7-3 with TRBJ1-3, with D unresolved. Germline V gives CDR1 SGHTA, CDR2 FQGTGA. The CDR3 runs 16 residues. The V gene lost 1 base and the J gene lost 4 bases, with 14 bases spanning the gap. In DNA, the CDR3 is TGTGCCAGCAGCTTAAGTCGCCCGGGGTCGGGAAACACCATATATTTT. Residues: CASSLSRPGSGNTIYF.

This rearrangement joins TRBV7-9 to TRBJ1-5, with D uncertain. The V gene's germline CDR1 is SEHNR and CDR2 FQNEAQ (reference sequence). V was trimmed by 10 bases and J by 0 bases, leaving 10 bases between them. The CDR3 loop spans 13 amino acids. Here the CDR3 DNA reads TGTGCCATCTCCGGGGTTAGCAATCAGCCCCAGCATTTT. Translated: CAISGVSNQPQHF.

V and J are TRBV12-3 or TRBV12-4 and TRBJ1-2; D uncertain. Trimming pared 5 bases from V and 4 bases from J, leaving 8 bases between. CDR3 length equals 12 residues. The CDR3 here is CASSGPLYGYTF. DNA of the CDR3: TGTGCCAGCAGTGGGCCTCTCTATGGCTACACCTTC.

Here the CDR3 reads CSVAGAGDEQFF. The CDR3 DNA reads TGCAGCGTGGCCGGGGCGGGGGATGAGCAGTTCTTC. The gene calls are TRBV29-1 and TRBJ2-1, with TRBD2 matching 7 bases. Germline CDR1 SQVTM, CDR2 ANQGSEA. This CDR3 spans 12 amino acids. The trim removed 6 bases at V and 8 bases at J, leaving 7 bases unmatched.

The chain has TRBV6-5 and TRBJ2-5, with D perhaps matching TRBD2 (5 bases). Germline lookup yields CDR1 MNHEY and CDR2 SVGAGI. Trimming shortened V by 5 bases and J by 5 bases, and 15 bases separated the two germline ends. The length of the CDR3 is 14 residues. The CDR3 bases are TGTGCCAGCAGTACTAGGGTACGGCAGGAGACCCAGTACTTC. Its protein product is CASSTRVRQETQYF.

This chain connects TRBV6-5 to TRBJ2-1, with D perhaps matching TRBD1 (5 bases). Germline lookup yields CDR1 MNHEY and CDR2 SVGAGI. The ends were cut back, 8 bases at V and 8 bases at J, with 7 bases in the middle. The CDR3 consists of 10 residues. In DNA form, the CDR3 reads TGTGCCAGCGACAGCGATGAGCAGTTCTTC. It is translated as CASDSDEQFF.

The chain is built from TRBV27 and TRBJ1-5; TRBD1 is a possible D gene (6 bases). The CDR3 loop spans 15 amino acids. CDR1 MNHEY and CDR2 SMNVEV come from the germline V gene (reference sequence). Trimming stripped 8 bases from V and 2 bases from J, with 16 bases between. DNA of the CDR3: TGTGCCAGCGGTGAACAGGGATATGGCAATCAGCCCCAGCATTTT. Translated: CASGEQGYGNQPQHF.

About this clone itself: Different DNA sequences within this sample yield the same CDR3. The chain couples TRBV5-1 to TRBJ2-7; 8 bases line up with TRBD1. This CDR3 has 14 residues. The germline V gene has CDR1 SGHRS and CDR2 YFSETQ. The ends lost 4 bases at V and 4 bases at J; junction bases unmatched: 7. This chain's CDR3 is CASSLGQGGYEQYF. CDR3 DNA sequence: TGCGCCAGCAGCCTCGGACAGGGAGGATACGAGCAGTACTTC.

The V gene is TRBV7-9, the J gene TRBJ2-7; D might be TRBD2 (6 bases). The V end was cut by 1 base, the J end by 2 bases, with 18 bases between. Looked up from germline, CDR1 is SEHNR and CDR2 is FQNEAQ (reference sequence). This CDR3 has 17 amino acids. The CDR3 protein is CASSLETFLAETYEQYF. The CDR3 DNA follows: TGTGCCAGCAGCTTAGAGACCTTTTTAGCGGAAACCTACGAGCAGTACTTC.

About this clone itself: Other nucleotide sequences from this sample produce the same CDR3. The chain has TRBV9 and TRBJ1-1; D is ambiguous. The length of the CDR3 is 13 residues. Germline V CDR1 and CDR2: SGDLS, YYNGEE. V was clipped by 0 bases and J by 4 bases, with 7 bases between them. CDR3 DNA sequence: TGTGCCAGCAGCGTAGTGTCGGGCACTGAAGCTTTCTTT. It yields the protein CASSVVSGTEAFF.